This TCR beta chain was recorded in a study of shared T cell receptors in the human thymus. Method: immunoSEQ multiplex PCR; TCRdb's copy keeps in-frame clones and lacks some. The sample includes roughly 710,000 clones, 70% to 90% of them seen just once. This CDR3 is 17 amino acids long. Looked up from germline, CDR1 is SNHLY and CDR2 is FYNNEI. V shed 6 bases and J 3 bases; nucleotides not matched to a gene: 11. The same sample was also used in a study of human thymus T cells. According to that study: Corrective surgery for congenital heart defects was being performed on the healthy Finnish infants who were the donors. Thymic resections from corrective heart surgery supplied the tissue. Use of V and J genes seemed skewed within the thymic and blood repertoires. Unrelated individuals had highly overlapping thymic repertoires, as reported in related research.

The sequence derives from a girl in the first two years of life with a congenital heart defect. V usage is TRBV2 and J usage is TRBJ1-2, with 12 bases identical to TRBD1. The sample taken for sequencing was thymocytes. CDR3 in amino acids: CASSRRDRGLVHYGYTF. The CDR3, as DNA: TGTGCCAGCAGCCGCCGGGACAGGGGGCTAGTCCACTATGGCTACACCTTC.